The entry that follows covers one TCR beta chain sequence. This specimen comes from a study of blood T cell repertoires in COVID-19. Study information: PBMCs, B-cell-depleted T cells, or T cells provided the cDNA or gDNA that made up the material.

Germline CDR1 reads SGHNT; CDR2 reads YENEEA. J gave up 3 bases and V 5 bases, and 5 bases lay outside the gene matches. The CDR3 is 16 residues long. Researchers sorted participants into cohorts using their self-reported clinical history. Original analysis: Estimation of nucleated cell counts relied on the amplification of reference gene primers. Clones were sequenced by immunoSEQ multiplex PCR, and TCRdb holds only the in-frame ones, with some missing. V, J and clone size derive from that table, while D and trimming were established from the DNA sequence. This table has some 240,000 clones, around 88% appearing once.

Sequenced material: PBMCs or T cells enriched from blood (not recorded which). The rearrangement links TRBV11-3 to TRBJ2-5, with 14 positions matching TRBD2. The sequence was collected from a woman in her forties with acute COVID-19. In DNA, the CDR3 is TGTGCCAGCAGCCTGGGACTAGCGGGAGCCGAAGAGACCCAGTACTTC. Its protein is CASSLGLAGAEETQYF.